The rows below give T cell receptor beta chains drawn from one sample of a study of response to subunit inactivated influenza vaccine. From the RT-PCR reads, TCRdb called clonotypes with MiXCR, one entry per CDR3 protein. The sample consists of roughly 460,000 distinct CDR3 sequences, 9.5% to 13% of them appearing once. The source material was PBMCs from blood, sampled 40 to 50 days after vaccination. The source is a man over 45 who received an inactivated influenza vaccine. Each CDR3 is given with its conserved first and last residue. Fields, in order: clone size, V gene, D gene, J gene, CDR3 protein, CDR3 DNA. D genes are given only for firm matches. Not every row has a clone size; where given, it reads once, few, many or a size class.

>many|TRBV7-2|-|TRBJ2-5
CASSRGATQYF
TGTGCCAGCAGCAGGGGGGCGACCCAGTACTTC
>many|TRBV12-3/TRBV12-4|-|TRBJ2-7
CASSLSGTTYEQYF
TGTGCCAGCAGTTTAAGCGGTACAACTTACGAGCAGTACTTC
>many|TRBV24-1|-|TRBJ2-5
CATSDLPSAETQYF
TGTGCCACCAGTGATTTGCCCTCCGCTGAGACCCAGTACTTC
>few|TRBV12-3/TRBV12-4|TRBD2|TRBJ2-5
CASSLELKSLAGGTQYF
TGTGCCAGCAGTTTAGAACTAAAATCACTAGCGGGGGGGACCCAGTACTTC
>few|TRBV7-6|TRBD1|TRBJ2-3
CASSEGTGPRDTQYF
TGTGCCAGCAGCGAGGGGACAGGGCCCAGAGATACGCAGTATTTT
>-|TRBV12-3/TRBV12-4|-|TRBJ1-2
CASSPHKDSRDGYTF
TGTGCCAGCAGCCCCCACAAGGATTCCAGAGATGGCTACACCTTC
>few|TRBV15|-|TRBJ2-2
CATSRRGSNTGELFF
TGTGCCACCAGCAGACGGGGTTCGAACACCGGGGAGCTGTTTTTT
>many|TRBV28|-|TRBJ2-7
CASSIRQYYEQYF
TGTGCCAGCAGTATTAGACAGTACTACGAGCAGTACTTC
>-|TRBV10-3|-|TRBJ2-1
CAISEASSYNEQFF
TGTGCCATCAGTGAGGCTAGCTCCTACAATGAGCAGTTCTTC
>-|TRBV10-3|TRBD2|TRBJ2-4
CAVKREGSENIQYF
TGTGCCGTTAAGCGGGAGGGCAGTGAAAACATTCAGTACTTC
>-|TRBV7-2|TRBD2|TRBJ2-1
CASSAPGLEYNEQFF
TGTGCCAGCAGCGCCCCGGGACTAGAGTACAATGAGCAGTTCTTC
>many|TRBV4-3|TRBD2|TRBJ2-5
CASSQVFLAGQETQYF
TGCGCCAGCAGCCAAGTGTTCCTAGCGGGACAAGAGACCCAGTACTTC
>few|TRBV2|-|TRBJ1-6
CASSVPPGVDSPLHF
TGTGCCAGCAGTGTCCCGCCGGGTGTTGATTCACCCCTCCACTTT
>many|TRBV7-2|TRBD2|TRBJ2-1
CASSLVGGVYNEQFF
TGTGCCAGCAGCTTAGTGGGGGGGGTTTACAATGAGCAGTTCTTC
>many|TRBV5-1|-|TRBJ2-3
CASSSGHRDTDTQYF
TGCGCCAGCAGCTCCGGACACCGTGACACAGATACGCAGTATTTT
>many|TRBV12-3/TRBV12-4|-|TRBJ2-1
CASSLLRTSEQFF
TGTGCCAGCAGTTTACTTAGGACATCTGAGCAGTTCTTC
>few|TRBV4-1|-|TRBJ1-1
CASSQASTANTEAFF
TGCGCCAGCAGCCAGGCCTCGACAGCGAACACTGAAGCTTTCTTT
>-|TRBV2|-|TRBJ2-3
CASGQGQRRADTQYF
TGTGCCAGTGGCCAGGGGCAGCGACGGGCAGATACGCAGTATTTT
>few|TRBV11-2|TRBD2|TRBJ2-5
CASSLLAGGTQYF
TGTGCCAGCAGCTTACTAGCGGGGGGTACCCAGTACTTC
>few|TRBV4-3|TRBD2|TRBJ2-7
CASSRGTSGRPLSEQYF
TGCGCCAGCAGCCGAGGGACTAGCGGGAGGCCTTTGAGCGAGCAGTACTTC
>-|TRBV7-9|TRBD1|TRBJ1-4
CASSLTRGVSEKLFF
TGTGCCAGCAGCTTAACCAGGGGGGTGTCGGAAAAACTGTTTTTT
>few|TRBV9|TRBD2|TRBJ2-1
CASSVGGQGGNEQFF
TGTGCCAGCAGCGTAGGCGGCCAGGGAGGGAATGAGCAGTTCTTC
>-|TRBV28|-|TRBJ2-7
CASAGRPNSYEQYF
TGTGCCAGCGCGGGCAGGCCGAACTCCTACGAGCAGTACTTC
>-|TRBV4-3|-|TRBJ2-1
CASSQLFRSSYNEQFF
TGCGCCAGCAGCCAACTATTCCGGAGCTCCTACAATGAGCAGTTCTTC
>-|TRBV2|-|TRBJ2-1
CASRVDTLSYNEQFF
TGTGCCAGCAGGGTGGACACACTTTCCTACAATGAGCAGTTCTTC
>few|TRBV10-3|TRBD1|TRBJ2-7
CAIAGTGATRYF
TGTGCCATCGCCGGGACAGGGGCGACAAGGTACTTC
>few|TRBV20-1|-|TRBJ2-5
CSARDHVTQETQYF
TGCAGTGCTAGAGATCATGTCACTCAAGAGACCCAGTACTTC
>many|TRBV20-1|-|TRBJ1-5
CSASDIRGRNQPQHF
TGCAGTGCTAGCGATATCCGGGGGCGCAATCAGCCCCAGCATTTT
>many|TRBV20-1|-|TRBJ1-3
CSARKGLGNTIYF
TGCAGTGCTAGAAAGGGGCTTGGAAACACCATATATTTT
>few|TRBV7-9|TRBD2|TRBJ2-7
CASSLAHSASGSYEQYF
TGTGCCAGCAGCTTAGCGCATTCGGCTAGCGGATCCTACGAGCAGTACTTC
>-|TRBV6-5|TRBD1|TRBJ1-5
CASSYPYGQGYSNQPQHF
TGTGCCAGCAGTTACCCGTATGGACAGGGCTATAGCAATCAGCCCCAGCATTTT